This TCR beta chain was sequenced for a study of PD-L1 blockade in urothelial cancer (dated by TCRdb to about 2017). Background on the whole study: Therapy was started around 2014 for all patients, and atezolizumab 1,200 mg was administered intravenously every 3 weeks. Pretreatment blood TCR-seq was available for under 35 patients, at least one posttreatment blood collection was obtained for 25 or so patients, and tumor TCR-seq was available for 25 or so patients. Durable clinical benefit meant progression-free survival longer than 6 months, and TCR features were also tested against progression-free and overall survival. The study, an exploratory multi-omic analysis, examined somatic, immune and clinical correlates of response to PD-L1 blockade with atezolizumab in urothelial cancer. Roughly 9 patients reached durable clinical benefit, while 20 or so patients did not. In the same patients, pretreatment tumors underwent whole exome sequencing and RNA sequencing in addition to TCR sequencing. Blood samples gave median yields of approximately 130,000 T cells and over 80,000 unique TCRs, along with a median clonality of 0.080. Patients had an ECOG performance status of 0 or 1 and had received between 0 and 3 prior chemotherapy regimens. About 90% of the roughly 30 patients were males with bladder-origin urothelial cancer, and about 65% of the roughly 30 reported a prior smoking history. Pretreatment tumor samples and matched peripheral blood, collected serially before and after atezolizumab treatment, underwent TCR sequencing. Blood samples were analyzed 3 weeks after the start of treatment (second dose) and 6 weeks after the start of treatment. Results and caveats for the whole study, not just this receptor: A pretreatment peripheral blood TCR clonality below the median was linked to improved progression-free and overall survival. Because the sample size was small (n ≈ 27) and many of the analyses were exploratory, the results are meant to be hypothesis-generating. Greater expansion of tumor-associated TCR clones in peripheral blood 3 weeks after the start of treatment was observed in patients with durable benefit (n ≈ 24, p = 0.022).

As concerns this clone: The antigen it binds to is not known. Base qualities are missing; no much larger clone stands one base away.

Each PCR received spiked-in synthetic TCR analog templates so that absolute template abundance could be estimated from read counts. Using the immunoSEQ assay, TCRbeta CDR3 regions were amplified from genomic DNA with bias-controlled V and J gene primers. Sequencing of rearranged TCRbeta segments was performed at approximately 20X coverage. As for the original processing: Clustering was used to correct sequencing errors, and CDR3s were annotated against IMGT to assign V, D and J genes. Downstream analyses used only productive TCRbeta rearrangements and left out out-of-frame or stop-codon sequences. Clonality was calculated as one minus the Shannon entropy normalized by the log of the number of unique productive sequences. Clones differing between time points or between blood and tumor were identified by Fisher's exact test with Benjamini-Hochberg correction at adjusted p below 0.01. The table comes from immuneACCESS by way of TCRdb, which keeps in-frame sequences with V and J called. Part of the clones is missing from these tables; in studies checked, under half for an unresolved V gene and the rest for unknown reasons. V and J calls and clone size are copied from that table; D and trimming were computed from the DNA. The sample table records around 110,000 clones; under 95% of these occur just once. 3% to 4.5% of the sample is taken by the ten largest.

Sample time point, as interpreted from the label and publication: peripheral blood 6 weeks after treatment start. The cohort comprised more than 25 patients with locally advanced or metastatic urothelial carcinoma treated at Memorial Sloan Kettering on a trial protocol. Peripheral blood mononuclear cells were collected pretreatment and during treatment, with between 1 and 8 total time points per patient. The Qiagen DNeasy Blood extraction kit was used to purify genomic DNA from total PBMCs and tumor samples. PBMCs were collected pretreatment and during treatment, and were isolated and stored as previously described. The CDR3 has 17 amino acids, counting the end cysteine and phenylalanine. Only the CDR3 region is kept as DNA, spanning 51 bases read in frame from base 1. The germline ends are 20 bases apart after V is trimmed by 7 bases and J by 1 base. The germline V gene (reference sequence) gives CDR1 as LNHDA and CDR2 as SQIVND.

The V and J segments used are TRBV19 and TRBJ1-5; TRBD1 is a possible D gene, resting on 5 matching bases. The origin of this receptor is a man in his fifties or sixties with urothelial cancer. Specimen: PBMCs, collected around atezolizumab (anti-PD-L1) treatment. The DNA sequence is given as TGTGCCAGTAAAGGATGGGGCAGGATTCGGAGCAATCAGCCCCAGCATTTT. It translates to CASKGWGRIRSNQPQHF.